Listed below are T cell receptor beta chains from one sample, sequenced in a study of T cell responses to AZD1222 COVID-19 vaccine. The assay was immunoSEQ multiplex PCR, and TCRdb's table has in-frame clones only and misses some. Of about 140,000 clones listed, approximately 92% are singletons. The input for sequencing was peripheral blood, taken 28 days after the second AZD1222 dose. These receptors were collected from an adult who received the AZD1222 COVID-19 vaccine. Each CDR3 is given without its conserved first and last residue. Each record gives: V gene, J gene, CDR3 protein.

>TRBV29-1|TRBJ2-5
SPSPSTQY
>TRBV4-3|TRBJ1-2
ASSQGPGANYGYT
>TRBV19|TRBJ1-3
ASSIGLTSGNTIY
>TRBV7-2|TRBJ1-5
ASSRGRWDPYSNQPQH
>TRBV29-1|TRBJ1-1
SVIRVRGTEAF
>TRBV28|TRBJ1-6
ASSLLGSSYNSPLH
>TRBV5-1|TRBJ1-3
ASSLWGDLGNTIY
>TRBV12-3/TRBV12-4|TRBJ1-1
ASSYAGTEAF
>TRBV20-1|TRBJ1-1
SASPSRDRNTEAF
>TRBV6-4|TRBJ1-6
ASRDRYNSPLH
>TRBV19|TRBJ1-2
ASSSRAPRIPYGYT
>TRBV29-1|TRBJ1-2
SVDQDLGYT
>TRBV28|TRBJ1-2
ASSLVGTGDYGYT
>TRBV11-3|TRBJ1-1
ASSLGGLDEAF
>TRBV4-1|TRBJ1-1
ASSQDTEAF
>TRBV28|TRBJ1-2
ASRSGQAYGYT
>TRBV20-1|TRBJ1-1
SVYRDRPI
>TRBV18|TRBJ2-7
ASSPGTGNEQY
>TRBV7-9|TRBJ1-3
ASSLVFQPSSGNTIY
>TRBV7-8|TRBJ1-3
ASSPRGGGTRNTIY
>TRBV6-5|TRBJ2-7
ASSYLPGSSYEQY
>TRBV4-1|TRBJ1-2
ASSAPGQGADGYT
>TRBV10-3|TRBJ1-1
AISEPRGRVNTEAF
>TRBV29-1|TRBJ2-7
SVEVAGAYEQY
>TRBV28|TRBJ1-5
ASRPKQGASGQPQH
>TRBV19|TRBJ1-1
ASSPQGKIEAF
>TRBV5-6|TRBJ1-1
ASSFSTGWNTEAF
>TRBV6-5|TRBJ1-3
ASSYSSRLDTIY
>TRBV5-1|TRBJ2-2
ASSIPGTGELF
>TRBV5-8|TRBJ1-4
ASSRGRRTGSEKLF
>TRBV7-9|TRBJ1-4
ASSLVVGKLF
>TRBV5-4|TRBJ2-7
ASSVEGLGQSSYEQY
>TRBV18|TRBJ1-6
ASSQTGTSPLH
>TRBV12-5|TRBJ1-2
ASSSTKPTKRGYT
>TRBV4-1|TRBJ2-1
ASSQGKYNEQF
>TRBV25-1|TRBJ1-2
ASSGRDTRHGYT
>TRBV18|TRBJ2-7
ASSPGRATYEQY
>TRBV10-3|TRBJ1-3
AIRDREFSGNTIY
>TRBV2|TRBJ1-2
ASSPGTGPTYGYT
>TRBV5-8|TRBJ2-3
ASSLDSAGTDTQY
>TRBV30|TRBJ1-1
AQDRTGGTEAF